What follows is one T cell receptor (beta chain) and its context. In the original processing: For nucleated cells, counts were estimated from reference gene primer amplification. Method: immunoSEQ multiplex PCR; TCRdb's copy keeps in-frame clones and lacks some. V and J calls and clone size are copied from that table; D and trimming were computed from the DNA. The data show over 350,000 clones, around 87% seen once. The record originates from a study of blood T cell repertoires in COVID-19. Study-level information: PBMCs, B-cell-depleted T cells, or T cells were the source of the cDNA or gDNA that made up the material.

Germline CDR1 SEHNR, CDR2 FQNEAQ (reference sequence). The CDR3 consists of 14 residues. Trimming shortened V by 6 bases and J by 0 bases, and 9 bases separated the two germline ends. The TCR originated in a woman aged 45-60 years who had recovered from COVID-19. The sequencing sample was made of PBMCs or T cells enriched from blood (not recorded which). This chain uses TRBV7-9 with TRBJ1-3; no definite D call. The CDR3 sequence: CASSQTASGNTIYF. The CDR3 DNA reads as TGTGCCAGCAGTCAAACAGCCTCTGGAAACACCATATATTTT.